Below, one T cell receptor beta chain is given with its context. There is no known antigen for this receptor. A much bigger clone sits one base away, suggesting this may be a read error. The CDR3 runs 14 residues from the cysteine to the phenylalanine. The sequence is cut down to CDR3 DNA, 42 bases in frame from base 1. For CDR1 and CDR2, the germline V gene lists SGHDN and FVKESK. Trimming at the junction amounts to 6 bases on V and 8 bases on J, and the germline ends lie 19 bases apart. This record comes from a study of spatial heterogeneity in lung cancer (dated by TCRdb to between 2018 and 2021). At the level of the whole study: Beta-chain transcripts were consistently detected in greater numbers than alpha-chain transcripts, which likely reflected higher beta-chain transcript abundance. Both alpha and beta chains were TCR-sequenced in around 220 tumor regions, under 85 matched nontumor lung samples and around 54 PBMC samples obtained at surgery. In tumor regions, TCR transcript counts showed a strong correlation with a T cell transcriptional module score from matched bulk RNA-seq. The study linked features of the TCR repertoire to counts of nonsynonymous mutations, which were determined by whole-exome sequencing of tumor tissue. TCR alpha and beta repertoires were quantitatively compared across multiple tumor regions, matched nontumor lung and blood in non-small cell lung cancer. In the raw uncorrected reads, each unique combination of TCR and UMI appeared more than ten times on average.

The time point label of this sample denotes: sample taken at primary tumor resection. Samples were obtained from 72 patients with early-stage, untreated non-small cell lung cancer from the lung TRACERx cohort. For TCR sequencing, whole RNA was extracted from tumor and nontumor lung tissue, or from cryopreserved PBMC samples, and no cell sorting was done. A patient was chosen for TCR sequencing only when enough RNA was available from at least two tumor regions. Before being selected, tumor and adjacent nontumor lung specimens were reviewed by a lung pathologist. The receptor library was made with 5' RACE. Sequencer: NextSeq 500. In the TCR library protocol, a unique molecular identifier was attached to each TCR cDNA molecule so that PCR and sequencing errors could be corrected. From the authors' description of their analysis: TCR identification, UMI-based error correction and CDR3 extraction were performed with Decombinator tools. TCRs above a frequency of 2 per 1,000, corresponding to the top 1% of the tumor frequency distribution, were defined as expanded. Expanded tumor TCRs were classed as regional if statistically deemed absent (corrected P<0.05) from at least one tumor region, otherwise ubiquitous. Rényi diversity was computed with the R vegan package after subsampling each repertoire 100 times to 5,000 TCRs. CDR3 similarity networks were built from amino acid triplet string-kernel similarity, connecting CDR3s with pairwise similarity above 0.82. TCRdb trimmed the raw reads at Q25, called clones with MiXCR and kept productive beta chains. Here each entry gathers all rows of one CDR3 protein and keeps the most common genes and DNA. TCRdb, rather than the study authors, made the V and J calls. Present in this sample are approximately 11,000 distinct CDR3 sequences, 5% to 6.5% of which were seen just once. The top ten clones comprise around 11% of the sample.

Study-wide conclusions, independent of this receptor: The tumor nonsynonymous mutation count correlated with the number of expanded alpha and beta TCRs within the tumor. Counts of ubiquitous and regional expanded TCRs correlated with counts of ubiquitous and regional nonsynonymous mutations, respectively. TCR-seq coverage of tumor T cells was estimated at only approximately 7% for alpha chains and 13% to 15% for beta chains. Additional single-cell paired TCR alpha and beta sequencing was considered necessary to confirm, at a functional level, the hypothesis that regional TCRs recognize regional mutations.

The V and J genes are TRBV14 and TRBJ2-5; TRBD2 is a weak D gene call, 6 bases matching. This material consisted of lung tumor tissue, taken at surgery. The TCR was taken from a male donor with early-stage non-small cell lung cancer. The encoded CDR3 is CASSQRRASITQYF. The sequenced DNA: TGTGCCAGCAGTCAAAGGAGGGCGAGCATAACCCAGTACTTC.